This TCR beta chain came from a study of cytomegalovirus exposure and HLA in healthy donors. Primers: 60 Vbeta forward and 13 Jbeta reverse. Profiling relied on immunoSEQ multiplex PCR, and the TCRdb table lists in-frame clones only, not all of them. The table lists tens of thousands of clones, roughly 90% of them singletons. Material for sequencing was PBMCs. The TCR originated in a woman aged 40 to 50 in good health and CMV-seropositive.

As DNA, the CDR3 is TGTGCCAGCAGCCCCCTTTTGGGGGGTGACAGCGTCACTGAAGCTTTCTTT. Protein product: CASSPLLGGDSVTEAFF. The gene calls are TRBV5-6 and TRBJ1-1; weak D call: TRBD1 (5 bases). V lost 4 bases to trimming and J lost 4 bases, with 23 bases between them. Germline V gene sequence: CDR1 SGHDT, CDR2 YYEEEE. This CDR3 is 17 amino acids long.